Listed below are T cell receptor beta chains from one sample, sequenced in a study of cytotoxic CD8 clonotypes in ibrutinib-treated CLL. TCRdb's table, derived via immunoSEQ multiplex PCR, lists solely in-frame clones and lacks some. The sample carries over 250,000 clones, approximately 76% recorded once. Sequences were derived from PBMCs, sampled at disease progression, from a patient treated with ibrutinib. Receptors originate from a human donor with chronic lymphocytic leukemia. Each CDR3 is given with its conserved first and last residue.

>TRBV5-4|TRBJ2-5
CASSFPGQGRETQYF
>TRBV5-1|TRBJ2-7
CASSSIFTGGTGVDYEQYF
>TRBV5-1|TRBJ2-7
CASSLVGAGYEQYF
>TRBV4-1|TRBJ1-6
CASSRTPDEGHSPLHF
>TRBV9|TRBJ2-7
CASSGRHPRGEQYF
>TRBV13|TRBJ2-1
CASRQLAGGGNEQFF
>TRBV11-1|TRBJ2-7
CASSTPQGYEQYF
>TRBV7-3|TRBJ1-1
CASSRTGVNTEAFF
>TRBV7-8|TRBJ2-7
CASSLDRGYEQYF
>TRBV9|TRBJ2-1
CASSVAGGGLEDEQFF
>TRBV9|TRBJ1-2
CASSVPPHGYTF
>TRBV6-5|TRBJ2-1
CASSYGWGALPNEQFF
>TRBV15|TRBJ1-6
CATSRAGVRNSPLHF
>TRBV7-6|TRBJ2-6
CASSPRLKVSSGANVLTF
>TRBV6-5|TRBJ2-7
CASSYASGSYEQYF
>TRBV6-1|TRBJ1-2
CASSEGQGARGYTF